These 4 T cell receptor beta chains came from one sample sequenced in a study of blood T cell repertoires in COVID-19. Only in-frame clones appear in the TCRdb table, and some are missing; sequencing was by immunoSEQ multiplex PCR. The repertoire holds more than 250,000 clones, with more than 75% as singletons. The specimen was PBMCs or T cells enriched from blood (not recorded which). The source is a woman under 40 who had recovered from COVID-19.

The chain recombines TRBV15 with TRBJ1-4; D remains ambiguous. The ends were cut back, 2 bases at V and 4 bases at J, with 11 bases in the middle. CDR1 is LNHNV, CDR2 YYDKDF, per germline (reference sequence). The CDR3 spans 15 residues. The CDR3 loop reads CATSRNRGDNEKLFF. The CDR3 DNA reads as TGTGCCACCAGCAGAAATCGCGGGGATAATGAAAAACTGTTTTTT.

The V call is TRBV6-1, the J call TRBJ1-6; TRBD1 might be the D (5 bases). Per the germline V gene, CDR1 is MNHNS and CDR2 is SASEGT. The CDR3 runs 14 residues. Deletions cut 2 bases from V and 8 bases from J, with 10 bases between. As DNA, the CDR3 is TGTGCCAGCAGTGAAAGGGGTGGGGATTCACCCCTCCACTTT. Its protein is CASSERGGDSPLHF.

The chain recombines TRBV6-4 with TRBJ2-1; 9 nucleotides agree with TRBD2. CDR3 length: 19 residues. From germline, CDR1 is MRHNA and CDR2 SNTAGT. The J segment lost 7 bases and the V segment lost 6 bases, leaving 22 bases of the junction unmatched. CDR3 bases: TGTGCCAGCAGGCCACGGAAAGGGGCTAAGAGCGGGGGGTGGAATGAGCAGTTCTTC. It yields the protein CASRPRKGAKSGGWNEQFF.

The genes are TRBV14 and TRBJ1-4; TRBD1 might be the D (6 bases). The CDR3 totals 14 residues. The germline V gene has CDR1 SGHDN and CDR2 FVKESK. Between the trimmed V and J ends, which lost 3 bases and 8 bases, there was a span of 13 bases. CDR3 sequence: CASSQRRGTEKLFF. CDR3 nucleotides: TGTGCCAGCAGCCAGCGCAGGGGAACGGAAAAACTGTTTTTT.